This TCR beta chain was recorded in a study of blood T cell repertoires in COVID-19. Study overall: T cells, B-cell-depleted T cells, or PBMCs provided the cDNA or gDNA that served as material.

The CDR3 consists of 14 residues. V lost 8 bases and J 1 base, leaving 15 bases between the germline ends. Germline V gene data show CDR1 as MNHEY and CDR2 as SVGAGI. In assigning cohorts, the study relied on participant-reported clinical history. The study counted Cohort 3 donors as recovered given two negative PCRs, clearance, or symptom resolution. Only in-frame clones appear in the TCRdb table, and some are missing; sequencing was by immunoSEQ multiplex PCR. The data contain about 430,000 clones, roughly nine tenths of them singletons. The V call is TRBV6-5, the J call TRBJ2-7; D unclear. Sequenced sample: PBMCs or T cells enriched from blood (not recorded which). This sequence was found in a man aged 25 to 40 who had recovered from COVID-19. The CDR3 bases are TGTGCCAGCTCGCCTCTCGAGAGGTCCTACGAGCAGTACTTC. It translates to CASSPLERSYEQYF.